This T cell receptor beta chain was sequenced in a study of shared clonotypes between healthy human individuals. Assay execution took place at the deep level. Some clones are missing from TCRdb's copy, which holds only in-frame ones; the method was immunoSEQ multiplex PCR. Of some 2,000,000 clones in the sample, more than 90% were seen once. This CDR3 has 13 residues. Germline CDR1 reads MDHEN; CDR2 reads SYDVKM. V gave up 2 bases and J gave up 6 bases, with 10 bases separating them. Sample: naive CD4+ T cells sorted from blood. Stated subset: CD45RA+ positively selected. This clonotype was obtained from a man younger than 35 in good health. The rearrangement joins TRBV28 to TRBJ1-1; D remains ambiguous. CDR3 region: CASSLPLPPEAFF. The DNA of the CDR3 is TGTGCCAGCAGTTTACCTCTCCCCCCTGAAGCTTTCTTT.